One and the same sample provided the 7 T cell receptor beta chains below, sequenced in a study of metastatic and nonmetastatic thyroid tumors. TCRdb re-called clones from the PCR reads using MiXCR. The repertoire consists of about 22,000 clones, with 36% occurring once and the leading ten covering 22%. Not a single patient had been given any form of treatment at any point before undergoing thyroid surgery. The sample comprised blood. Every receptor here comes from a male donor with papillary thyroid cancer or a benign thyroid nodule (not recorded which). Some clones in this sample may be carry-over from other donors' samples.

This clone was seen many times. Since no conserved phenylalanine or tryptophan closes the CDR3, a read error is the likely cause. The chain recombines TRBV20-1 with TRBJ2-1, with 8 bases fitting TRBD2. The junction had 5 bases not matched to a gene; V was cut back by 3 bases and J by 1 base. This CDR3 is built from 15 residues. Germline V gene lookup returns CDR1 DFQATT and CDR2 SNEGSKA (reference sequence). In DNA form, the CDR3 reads TGCAGTGCTAGGGAGCGGGAGAGATCCTACAATGAGCAGTTCGTC. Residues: CSARERERSYNEQFV.

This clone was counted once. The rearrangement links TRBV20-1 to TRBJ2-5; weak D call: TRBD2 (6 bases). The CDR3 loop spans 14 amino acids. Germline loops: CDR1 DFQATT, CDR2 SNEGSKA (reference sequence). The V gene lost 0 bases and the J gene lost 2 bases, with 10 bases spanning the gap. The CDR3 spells CSARDGTPQETQYF. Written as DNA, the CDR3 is TGCAGTGCTAGAGACGGGACTCCACAAGAGACCCAGTACTTC.

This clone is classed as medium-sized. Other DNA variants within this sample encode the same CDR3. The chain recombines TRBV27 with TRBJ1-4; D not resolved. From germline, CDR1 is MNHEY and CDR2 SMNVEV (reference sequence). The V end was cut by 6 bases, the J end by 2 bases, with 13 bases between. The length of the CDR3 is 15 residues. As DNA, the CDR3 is TGTGCCAGCAGGCCTATCGATGTCACTAATGAAAAACTGTTTTTT. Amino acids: CASRPIDVTNEKLFF.

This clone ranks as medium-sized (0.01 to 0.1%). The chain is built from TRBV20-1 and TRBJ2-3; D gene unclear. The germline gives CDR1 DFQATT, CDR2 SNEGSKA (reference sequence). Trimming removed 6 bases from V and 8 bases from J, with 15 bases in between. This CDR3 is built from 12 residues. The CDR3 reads CSAPKESTTQYF. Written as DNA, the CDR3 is TGCAGTGCGCCTAAAGAGAGTACTACGCAGTATTTT.

This chain's CDR3 is CASTPWEGGVQYF. The CDR3 DNA reads TGTGCCAGCACCCCATGGGAGGGAGGGGTGCAGTATTTT. The rearrangement joins TRBV14 to TRBJ2-3; 7 positions match TRBD2. This CDR3 is 13 amino acids long. CDR1 and CDR2 from the germline V gene are SGHDN and FVKESK. V shed 7 bases and J 11 bases; nucleotides not matched to a gene: 12.

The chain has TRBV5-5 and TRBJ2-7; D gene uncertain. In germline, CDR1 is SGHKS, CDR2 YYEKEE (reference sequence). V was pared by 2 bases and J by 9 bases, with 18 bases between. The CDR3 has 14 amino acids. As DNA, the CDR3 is TGTGCCAGCAGCTTTTCGTCCCAGGTGGACGGGCAGTACTTC. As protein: CASSFSSQVDGQYF. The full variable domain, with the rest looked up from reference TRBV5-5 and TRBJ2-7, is DAGVTQSPTHLIKTRGQQVTLRCSPISGHKSVSWYQQVLGQGPQFIFQYYEKEERGRGNFPDRFSARQFPNYSSELNVNALLLGDSALYLCASSFSSQVDGQYFGPGTRLTVT.

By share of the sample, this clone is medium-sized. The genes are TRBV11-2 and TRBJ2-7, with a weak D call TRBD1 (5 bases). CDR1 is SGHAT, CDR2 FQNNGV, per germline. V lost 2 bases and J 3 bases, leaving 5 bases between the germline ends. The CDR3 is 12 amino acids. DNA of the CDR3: TGTGCCAGCAGCTTAACAGGCTACGAGCAGTACTTC. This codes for CASSLTGYEQYF.